These T cell receptor beta chains were read from a single sample in a study of blood T cells in healthy people across ages. TCRdb used MiXCR to reprocess the 5' RACE reads, holding one entry per CDR3 protein. In the table there are 600,000 or so distinct CDR3 sequences, around half of which are singletons. Sequenced sample: blood. Every receptor here comes from a man aged 80 or over in good health. Both conserved end residues are part of each CDR3. The D gene is left open where the match is weak. Rows give clone size only sometimes, using once, few, many, or a class for an expanded clone.

d_gene	abundance	j_gene	v_gene	CDR3aa	CDR3nt
NA	NA	TRBJ1-5	TRBV27	CASSFGGPISQPQHF	TGTGCCAGCAGTTTCGGTGGGCCCATTTCTCAGCCCCAGCATTTT
NA	NA	TRBJ2-5	TRBV3-1	CASSQSEGLPSTQYF	TGTGCCAGCAGCCAATCAGAAGGTCTCCCCTCGACGCAGTACTTC
NA	few	TRBJ2-4	TRBV2	CASSETRVVGNIQYF	TGTGCCAGCAGTGAGACCAGGGTCGTGGGGAACATTCAGTACTTC
TRBD2	few	TRBJ2-1	TRBV20-1	CSARASLAGTYNEQFF	TGCAGTGCTAGAGCAAGCCTAGCGGGAACATACAATGAGCAGTTCTTC
TRBD1	NA	TRBJ1-2	TRBV20-1	CSARWDRGGYGYTF	TGCAGTGCTAGATGGGACAGGGGTGGCTATGGCTACACCTTC
NA	few	TRBJ2-5	TRBV3-1	CASTLWAEETQYF	TGTGCCAGCACCCTGTGGGCGGAAGAGACCCAGTACTTC
NA	NA	TRBJ2-1	TRBV10-3	CAISDSRQGGLSANEQFF	TGTGCCATCAGTGACTCTAGGCAGGGGGGCCTTTCGGCCAATGAGCAGTTCTTC
TRBD2	NA	TRBJ2-1	TRBV20-1	CSARDQLAGGYNEQFF	TGCAGTGCTAGAGATCAACTAGCGGGAGGCTACAATGAGCAGTTCTTC
TRBD2	NA	TRBJ2-1	TRBV6-2/TRBV6-3	CASSFSGLAGGYNEQFF	TGTGCCAGCAGTTTTTCGGGACTAGCGGGAGGCTACAATGAGCAGTTCTTC
NA	NA	TRBJ2-5	TRBV28	CASSPFRTEETQYF	TGTGCCAGCAGCCCCTTCCGGACAGAAGAGACCCAGTACTTC
NA	once	TRBJ2-3	TRBV5-1	CASSLEVQSSTDAQYF	TGCGCCAGCAGCTTGGAGGTACAGAGTAGCACAGATGCGCAGTATTTT
TRBD2	NA	TRBJ2-1	TRBV6-2/TRBV6-3	CASSYPGLAGVGKGNEQFF	TGTGCCAGCAGTTACCCGGGACTAGCGGGAGTAGGTAAAGGGAATGAGCAGTTCTTC
TRBD1	NA	TRBJ2-5	TRBV7-2	CASSLAVTGGETQYF	TGTGCCAGCAGCTTAGCGGTGACAGGGGGAGAGACCCAGTACTTC
NA	NA	TRBJ2-1	TRBV4-3	CASSQVLGTNEEFF	TGCGCCAGCAGCCAAGTTTTAGGGACGAATGAGGAGTTCTTC
TRBD2	many	TRBJ2-5	TRBV6-6	CASRPSGQETQYF	TGTGCCAGCAGGCCTAGCGGGCAAGAGACCCAGTACTTC
TRBD1	few	TRBJ1-2	TRBV12-3/TRBV12-4	CASSPGTDLYGYTF	TGTGCCAGCAGTCCCGGGACAGACTTATATGGCTACACCTTC
NA	NA	TRBJ2-3	TRBV6-4	CASSDVAGLADTQYF	TGTGCCAGCAGTGACGTTGCAGGTCTGGCGGATACGCAGTATTTT
NA	few	TRBJ2-4	TRBV7-2	CASSFQGTKNIQYF	TGTGCCAGCAGCTTCCAGGGGACCAAAAACATTCAGTACTTC
NA	NA	TRBJ2-3	TRBV10-3	CAIARTANNADTQYF	TGTGCCATCGCAAGGACAGCCAATAACGCAGATACGCAGTATTTT
NA	NA	TRBJ2-7	TRBV5-1	CASSTRGGETYEQYF	TGCGCCAGCAGCACGCGTGGGGGTGAAACCTACGAGCAGTACTTC
TRBD1	once	TRBJ1-4	TRBV14	CASSHRKGQGTEKLFF	TGTGCCAGCAGCCATCGTAAGGGACAGGGTACTGAAAAACTGTTTTTT
NA	few	TRBJ2-7	TRBV10-3	CATGQYLEYEQYF	TGTGCCACCGGACAGTACCTTGAGTACGAGCAGTACTTC
TRBD2	NA	TRBJ2-1	TRBV7-2	CASSLIGASGVYNEQFF	TGTGCCAGCAGCTTAATTGGGGCGAGCGGGGTTTACAATGAGCAGTTCTTC
NA	once	TRBJ2-1	TRBV4-3	CASSVTGSGEQFF	TGCGCCAGCAGCGTAACGGGGAGCGGTGAGCAGTTCTTC
NA	NA	TRBJ2-7	TRBV9	CASSVGGQYPYEQYF	TGTGCCAGCAGCGTGGGTGGCCAGTACCCCTACGAGCAGTACTTC
TRBD2	NA	TRBJ2-1	TRBV5-1	CASSLALSGVNEQFF	TGCGCCAGCAGCTTGGCCCTTAGCGGGGTCAATGAGCAGTTCTTC
NA	NA	TRBJ2-7	TRBV29-1	CSDFSDRTYEQYF	TGCAGCGACTTTAGCGACCGAACCTACGAGCAGTACTTC
NA	few	TRBJ2-7	TRBV4-2	CASSQALGGSYEQYF	TGTGCCAGCAGCCAGGCATTAGGAGGCTCCTACGAGCAGTACTTC
TRBD1	NA	TRBJ2-1	TRBV20-1	CSAQGQIYNEQFF	TGCAGTGCGCAGGGACAGATCTACAATGAGCAGTTCTTC
NA	NA	TRBJ2-1	TRBV5-1	CASSLAGSKKEQFF	TGCGCCAGCAGCTTGGCCGGCAGCAAGAAGGAGCAGTTCTTC
NA	NA	TRBJ1-1	TRBV10-3	CASNSDTEAFF	TGTGCCTCGAACTCGGACACTGAAGCTTTCTTT
NA	few	TRBJ1-4	TRBV7-9	CASSSSNELFF	TGTGCCAGCAGCTCCAGTAACGAACTGTTTTTT
NA	NA	TRBJ1-1	TRBV11-3	CASSSREGQLNTEAFF	TGTGCCAGCAGCTCGAGGGAAGGACAGCTGAACACTGAAGCTTTCTTT
NA	NA	TRBJ1-1	TRBV5-1	CASSFISGTGNMNTEAFF	TGCGCCAGCAGCTTTATATCCGGGACGGGCAACATGAACACTGAAGCTTTCTTT
NA	NA	TRBJ1-5	TRBV27	CASGPGAQPDQPQHF	TGTGCCAGCGGCCCAGGGGCCCAGCCTGATCAGCCCCAGCATTTT
TRBD1	once	TRBJ2-4	TRBV20-1	CSAAPTGGEQNIQYF	TGCAGTGCTGCCCCGACAGGGGGAGAACAAAACATTCAGTACTTC
NA	NA	TRBJ1-1	TRBV6-6	CASSDSEAGTEAFF	TGTGCCAGCAGTGACTCAGAAGCGGGCACTGAAGCTTTCTTT
TRBD2	few	TRBJ2-1	TRBV5-1	CASSLGGTSGQDEQFF	TGCGCCAGCAGCTTGGGGGGGACTAGCGGCCAAGATGAGCAGTTCTTC
TRBD1	few	TRBJ2-7	TRBV5-1	CASSRLAGTGGPTEYEQYF	TGCGCCAGCAGCCGACTCGCCGGGACAGGGGGACCAACTGAATACGAGCAGTACTTC
NA	many	TRBJ2-5	TRBV6-6	CASSRPEDLNKQETQYF	TGTGCCAGCAGCCGCCCGGAGGATTTGAACAAGCAAGAGACCCAGTACTTC
NA	NA	TRBJ2-1	TRBV9	CASSVETGASYNEQFF	TGTGCCAGCAGCGTAGAAACGGGAGCGTCCTACAATGAGCAGTTCTTC
TRBD1	NA	TRBJ2-1	TRBV20-1	CSAAGGSYNEQFF	TGCAGCGCAGCAGGGGGCTCCTACAATGAGCAGTTCTTC
TRBD1	NA	TRBJ2-5	TRBV20-1	CSARIGQVGQTQYF	TGCAGTGCTAGAATTGGACAGGTCGGTCAGACCCAGTACTTC
TRBD2	NA	TRBJ2-1	TRBV20-1	CSAAGTSGMVEQFF	TGCAGTGCGGCCGGGACTAGTGGGATGGTTGAGCAGTTCTTC
NA	few	TRBJ2-1	TRBV7-7	CASSLGSGPGNEQFF	TGTGCTAGCAGCTTAGGGTCGGGACCGGGTAATGAGCAGTTCTTC
TRBD1	NA	TRBJ2-6	TRBV5-4	CASSPEVGQGLRRDVLTF	TGTGCCAGCAGCCCGGAGGTGGGACAGGGTTTACGCCGCGATGTCCTGACTTTC
TRBD1	NA	TRBJ2-5	TRBV20-1	CSAPTGVGETQYF	TGCAGTGCTCCGACAGGGGTTGGGGAGACCCAGTACTTC
TRBD1	NA	TRBJ1-2	TRBV6-6	CASSLTGLYGYTF	TGTGCCAGCAGTTTGACAGGGTTGTATGGCTACACCTTC
TRBD1	few	TRBJ2-5	TRBV3-1	CASTTSRTGRTTQYF	TGTGCCAGCACCACATCACGGACAGGCCGAACGACCCAGTACTTC
NA	NA	TRBJ2-1	TRBV7-9	CASTRGGTYNEQFF	TGTGCCAGCACAAGGGGGGGGACCTACAATGAGCAGTTCTTC
NA	once	TRBJ2-7	TRBV4-3	CASSQTRRAGTYEQYF	TGCGCCAGCAGCCAAACGCGGAGGGCGGGAACCTACGAGCAGTACTTC
TRBD2	NA	TRBJ2-5	TRBV6-2/TRBV6-3	CASRRTSGAYQETQYF	TGTGCCAGCAGGCGAACTAGCGGGGCCTACCAAGAGACCCAGTACTTC
TRBD1	few	TRBJ2-1	TRBV5-1	CASSSNRGPYNEQFF	TGCGCCAGCAGCTCCAACAGGGGGCCTTACAATGAGCAGTTCTTC
NA	NA	TRBJ1-1	TRBV10-2	CASSEVTAEAFF	TGCGCCAGCAGTGAGGTAACCGCTGAAGCTTTCTTT
NA	NA	TRBJ2-7	TRBV12-3/TRBV12-4	CASSYGVSYEQYF	TGTGCCAGCAGTTATGGGGTCTCCTACGAGCAGTACTTC